The rows below give T cell receptor beta chains drawn from one sample of a study of T cells after yellow fever vaccination. Via MiXCR, TCRdb re-called the 5' RACE reads, giving one row per CDR3 protein. The table records some 340,000 distinct CDR3 sequences, about 4% of them present only once. The material sequenced was PBMCs, taken 5 days after the yellow fever booster vaccination. These receptors originate from a man aged 18 to 29 who received the YFV17D yellow fever vaccine. Each CDR3 is given with its conserved first and last residue. A D gene is named only where the DNA matches it firmly. Where a row states a size, it is once, few, many or the class of an expanded clone; other rows omit it.

v_call	j_call	d_call	clone_size	cdr3_nt	cdr3_aa
TRBV5-5	TRBJ1-4	.	few	TGTGCCAGCAGCTTATTCCCTTTCGGGGGAGTAGAGGAAAAACTGTTTTTT	CASSLFPFGGVEEKLFF
TRBV2	TRBJ2-1	TRBD2	few	TGTGCCAGCAGCGCCGCCACTACCCAGCGGGGGGGCTCCTACAATGAGCAGTTCTTC	CASSAATTQRGGSYNEQFF
TRBV3-1	TRBJ1-5	.	few	TGTGCCAGCAGCGGAGGAGGTCTTCTGGTGGATCAGCCCCAGCATTTT	CASSGGGLLVDQPQHF
TRBV30	TRBJ1-2	.	few	TGTGCCTGGACCCCGGGAGGGTATGGCTACACCTTC	CAWTPGGYGYTF
TRBV18	TRBJ1-6	TRBD1	many	TGTGCCAGCTCGCCGACAGGGTACGACTCACCCCTCCACTTT	CASSPTGYDSPLHF
TRBV29-1	TRBJ1-2	.	few	TGCAGCGTTGAAGACAACTATGGCTACACCTTC	CSVEDNYGYTF
TRBV7-9	TRBJ1-5	.	.	TGTGCCAGCAGCTGGAGGAGCAATCAGCCCCAGCATTTT	CASSWRSNQPQHF
TRBV28	TRBJ2-3	.	many	TGTGCCAGCAGTGGCTATACGCAGTATTTT	CASSGYTQYF
TRBV27	TRBJ2-1	.	.	TGTGCCAGCAGTTTTCCCGCAGGGAACAATGAGCAGTTCTTC	CASSFPAGNNEQFF
TRBV6-2/TRBV6-3	TRBJ1-5	.	many	TGTGCCAGCTCCGGACAGAAAATAACCGTTTCTAGCAATCAGCCCCAGCATTTT	CASSGQKITVSSNQPQHF
TRBV25-1	TRBJ2-6	.	.	TGTGCCAGCAGTGAAAGGGCAGGGAGTGGGGCCAACGTCCTGACTTTC	CASSERAGSGANVLTF
TRBV2	TRBJ2-7	.	few	TGTGCCAGCAGTGGAGAGGCGAGGGGCGACGAGCAGTACTTC	CASSGEARGDEQYF
TRBV5-6	TRBJ2-5	.	many	TGTGCCAGCAGCTTGGCCGAAGAGACCCAGTACTTC	CASSLAEETQYF
TRBV10-3	TRBJ1-1	.	few	TGTGCCATCAGTGGGTCCGACACTGAAGCTTTCTTT	CAISGSDTEAFF
TRBV18	TRBJ2-5	.	few	TGTGCCAGCTCACCTGAGACCCTAGCCGGGGAGACCCAGTACTTC	CASSPETLAGETQYF
TRBV7-9	TRBJ1-4	.	many	TGTGCCAGCAGCGGTGAAAAACTGTTTTTT	CASSGEKLFF
TRBV4-1	TRBJ2-7	.	.	TGCGCCAGCAGCCAAGAGGCCGCAACTAGTTACGAGCAGTACTTC	CASSQEAATSYEQYF
TRBV5-4	TRBJ1-1	.	few	TGTGCCAGCAGCCGACATGCGGGGTTAACTACTGAAGCTTTCTTT	CASSRHAGLTTEAFF
TRBV19	TRBJ1-1	TRBD1	.	TGTGCCAGTAGTTTCAGGGGGAGCACTGAAGCTTTCTTT	CASSFRGSTEAFF
TRBV18	TRBJ1-1	TRBD1	many	TGTGCCAGCTCACCAAGGGGGACAGGGGACACTGAAGCTTTCTTT	CASSPRGTGDTEAFF
TRBV25-1	TRBJ1-1	.	.	TGTGCCAGCAGTGAATATCAGGACAGTGAAGCTTTCTTT	CASSEYQDSEAFF
TRBV30	TRBJ2-7	.	few	TGTGCCTGGAGTGTACAACAGGGTAGAGCCTACGAGCAGTACTTC	CAWSVQQGRAYEQYF
TRBV4-3	TRBJ1-5	.	.	TGCGCCAGCAGCCAAGATCAAACGGGGACTCAGCCCCAGCATTTT	CASSQDQTGTQPQHF
TRBV7-6	TRBJ2-5	.	few	TGTGCCAGCAGCTTAGAGGTAGATGGAGAGACCCAGTACTTC	CASSLEVDGETQYF
TRBV5-4	TRBJ1-2	.	many	TGTGCCAGCAGCGGGCCCCCTGCTTACTATGGCTACACCTTC	CASSGPPAYYGYTF
TRBV5-1	TRBJ1-3	.	few	TGCGCCAGCAGCGAACGAGGACAGCTCTCTGGAAACACCATATATTTT	CASSERGQLSGNTIYF
TRBV7-9	TRBJ2-3	.	.	TGTGCCAGCAGCTTAGGGACACTGAGCACAGATACGCAGTATTTT	CASSLGTLSTDTQYF
TRBV20-1	TRBJ2-7	.	many	TGCAGTGCTAGGACAGCTGCCTACGAGCAGTACTTC	CSARTAAYEQYF
TRBV7-3	TRBJ1-1	.	few	TGTGCCAGCAGCGCGACCCAGAACACTGAAGCTTTCTTT	CASSATQNTEAFF